Listed here are 12 T cell receptor beta chains from one sample, sequenced in a study of blood T cells in healthy people across ages. Primers used in a second PCR of roughly 6 to 11 cycles were a sample-barcoded 5' primer and a J-beta primer mix. TCRdb analysed the 5' RACE reads with MiXCR anew, one entry per CDR3 protein. Of about 290,000 distinct CDR3 sequences listed, 27% are singletons. Material for sequencing was blood. These receptors originate from a woman aged 70-85 years in good health.

V and J are TRBV5-1 and TRBJ2-5; 10 bases are a match to TRBD2. Gene TRBJ2-1 matches the end of the DNA better, so the J call may be wrong. This CDR3 spans 14 amino acids. CDR1 SGHRS and CDR2 YFSETQ come from the germline V gene. The CDR3 DNA is TGCGCCAGCAGCGGGTCCACTAGCGGGAAAGAGCAGTTCTTC. This translates into CASSGSTSGKEQFF.

This clonotype has ten or more counts. The V gene is TRBV4-2, the J gene TRBJ2-1; TRBD2 is a possible D gene (6 bases). The CDR3 runs 15 residues. Germline V gene data show CDR1 as LGHNA and CDR2 as YNFKEQ. V was pared by 0 bases and J by 10 bases, with 16 bases between. The CDR3 nucleotides read TGTGCCAGCAGCCAAGATTATTTAGGGACTCCAGAGCAGTTCTTC. Its protein is CASSQDYLGTPEQFF.

V and J are TRBV20-1 and TRBJ2-1, with no clear D. V was shortened by 3 bases and J by 8 bases, with 11 bases between the two germline ends. The CDR3 length is 12 residues. Germline CDR1 DFQATT, CDR2 SNEGSKA (reference sequence). CDR3 protein: CSASSRNDEQFF. CDR3 bases: TGCAGTGCTAGCTCCAGGAACGATGAGCAGTTCTTC.

The chain uses TRBV29-1 and TRBJ2-6; perhaps TRBD1 as D (6 bases). The CDR3 loop spans 14 amino acids. V dropped 5 bases and J dropped 1 base, with 9 bases sitting between them. CDR1 is SQVTM and CDR2 is ANQGSEA in the germline V gene. The CDR3 DNA is TGCAGCGTTCCTACAGGGTCTGGGGCCAACGTCCTGACTTTC. Residues: CSVPTGSGANVLTF.

The V call is TRBV5-1, the J call TRBJ1-2; a possible D gene is TRBD1 (5 bases). The CDR3 consists of 15 residues. Trimming took off 3 bases at V and 8 bases at J, with 20 bases between the two ends. CDR1 and CDR2 (germline): SGHRS, YFSETQ. The CDR3 nucleotides read TGCGCCAGCAGCTCCGAAAGGGGAGGGGTTTACGGCTACACCTTC. Translating gives CASSSERGGVYGYTF.

The chain employs TRBV25-1 and TRBJ1-1, with D unclear. The V end was cut by 6 bases, the J end by 1 base, with 6 bases between. The CDR3 runs to 12 residues. Per the germline V gene, CDR1 is MGHDK and CDR2 is SYGVNS. The chain's CDR3 is CASREGNTEAFF. The DNA for the CDR3 is TGTGCCAGCAGGGAAGGGAACACTGAAGCTTTCTTT.

Here the CDR3 DNA reads TGCAGCGTTGGGGGCCCGGTTACGAATGAGCAGTTCTTC. As protein: CSVGGPVTNEQFF. The chain uses TRBV29-1 and TRBJ2-1; D might be TRBD1 (5 bases). The CDR3 spans 13 residues. The ends were cut back, 4 bases at V and 7 bases at J, with 14 bases in the middle. From germline, CDR1 is SQVTM and CDR2 ANQGSEA.

The chain has TRBV28 and TRBJ2-5, with 8 bases matching TRBD1. This CDR3 has 14 amino acids. V shed 10 bases and J 5 bases; nucleotides not matched to a gene: 12. Germline CDR1 and CDR2: MDHEN and SYDVKM. The CDR3 loop reads CATRTGIIQETQYF. Written as DNA, the CDR3 is TGTGCCACCCGGACAGGGATTATTCAGGAGACCCAGTACTTC.

This sequence joins TRBV28 and TRBJ1-4; 8 bases agree with TRBD1. V was clipped by 6 bases and J by 5 bases; unmatched bases: 2. There are 13 residues in the CDR3. Germline V gene data show CDR1 as MDHEN and CDR2 as SYDVKM. The CDR3 protein is CASRRQGNEKLFF. DNA of the CDR3: TGTGCCAGCAGAAGACAGGGGAATGAAAAACTGTTTTTT.

This clonotype was seen at least ten times. This sequence joins TRBV29-1 and TRBJ1-2, with unresolved D. This CDR3 comprises 12 residues. Germline CDR1 reads SQVTM; CDR2 reads ANQGSEA. Here the CDR3 DNA reads TGCAGTATAGTCGAAGGAATGGGGAGCTACACCTTC. It is translated as CSIVEGMGSYTF.

This clonotype was picked up a small number of times. The V gene is TRBV20-1, the J gene TRBJ2-5; D gene unclear. Matching the DNA end better, TRBJ2-7 makes the J call doubtful. The CDR3 contains 12 residues. Germline assignment: CDR1 DFQATT and CDR2 SNEGSKA (reference sequence). The CDR3 region is CSADKGTHEQYF. The CDR3 region has the DNA TGCAGTGCCGACAAGGGAACCCACGAGCAGTACTTC.

This rearrangement joins TRBV3-1 to TRBJ1-2; D is ambiguous. CDR1 LGHDT and CDR2 YNNKEL come from the germline V gene (reference sequence). The V and J ends lost 3 bases and 5 bases respectively, with 10 bases between them. CDR3 length equals 13 residues. The CDR3 reads CASSHVSRYGYTF. The DNA for the CDR3 is TGTGCCAGCAGCCACGTAAGTCGGTATGGCTACACCTTC.